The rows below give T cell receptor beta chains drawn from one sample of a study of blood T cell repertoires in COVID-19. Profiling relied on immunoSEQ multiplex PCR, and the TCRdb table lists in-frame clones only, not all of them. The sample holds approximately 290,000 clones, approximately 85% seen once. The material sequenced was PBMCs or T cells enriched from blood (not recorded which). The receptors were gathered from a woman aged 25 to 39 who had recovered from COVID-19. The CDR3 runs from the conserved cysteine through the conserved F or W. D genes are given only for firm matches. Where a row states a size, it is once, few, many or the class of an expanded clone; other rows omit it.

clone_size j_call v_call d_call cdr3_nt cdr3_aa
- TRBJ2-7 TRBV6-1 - TGTGCCAGCAGTGACGGGGGAAGGAACTACGAGCAGTACTTC CASSDGGRNYEQYF
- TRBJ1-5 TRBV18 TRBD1 TGTGCCAGCTCATCAGGCACAGGGGGCCAGCCCCAGCATTTT CASSSGTGGQPQHF
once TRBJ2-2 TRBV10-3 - TGTGCCATCAGTGATAGAAGGCAGGCGAACACCGGGGAGCTGTTTTTT CAISDRRQANTGELFF
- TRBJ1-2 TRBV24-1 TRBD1 TGTGCCACCAGTGATTGGGACAGGGTGGGTGGCTACACCTTC CATSDWDRVGGYTF
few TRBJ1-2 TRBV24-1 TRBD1 TGTGCCGTGGGAGACAGGGGACTCTATGGCTACACCTTC CAVGDRGLYGYTF
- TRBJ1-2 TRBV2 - TGTGCCAGCAGTGATTTTCTCGGGGCTAACTATGGCTACACCTTC CASSDFLGANYGYTF
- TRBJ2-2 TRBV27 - TGTGCCAGCAGAGAGTCCGGGGAGCTGTTTTTT CASRESGELFF
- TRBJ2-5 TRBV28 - TGTGCCAGCGCCCTCCCTCAGTACCAAGAGACCCAGTACTTC CASALPQYQETQYF
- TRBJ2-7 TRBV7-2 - TGTGCCAGCAGCTTATGGCTAGCCTACGAGCAGTACTTC CASSLWLAYEQYF
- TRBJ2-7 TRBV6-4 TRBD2 TGTGCCAGCAGTCGGGTTAGCGGGATCGACGAGCAGTACTTC CASSRVSGIDEQYF
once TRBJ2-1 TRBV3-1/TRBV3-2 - TGTGCCAGCAGCCAAGACGAGGAAAATGAGCAGTTCTTC CASSQDEENEQFF
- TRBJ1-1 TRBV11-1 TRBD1 TGTGCCAGCGGGACAGGGTGGACTGAAGCTTTCTTT CASGTGWTEAFF
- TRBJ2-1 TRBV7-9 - TGTGCCAGCAGCCTGGGGCAATACAATGAGCAGTTCTTC CASSLGQYNEQFF
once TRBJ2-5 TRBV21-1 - TGTGCCAGCAGGAAAGGGGACAGGGGCCAAGAGACCCAGTACTTC CASRKGDRGQETQYF
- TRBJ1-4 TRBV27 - TGTGCCAGCAGTTGGGGCAGAGACCTGAAAAAACTGTTTTTT CASSWGRDLKKLFF